This TCR beta chain was identified during a study of T cell repertoires in cytomegalovirus infection. About the study: CMV epitopes in the study were HLA-C-restricted (recently identified) and HLA-B-restricted (well studied). Indications came from public TCR beta signatures; they pointed to CMV infection and to a matching HLA type.

Each CDR3 protein is one row after TCRdb ran MiXCR on the reads. Here the sample spans under 850,000 distinct CDR3 sequences, roughly 30% being singletons. With regard to this clonotype: Its antigen is not known.

The CDR3 extends over 16 amino acids. With 1 base removed from V and 2 bases from J, the gap between germline ends came to 14 bases. The V gene's germline CDR1 is SGHNT and CDR2 YYREEE (reference sequence). Study-wide results and limits: HLA-C-restricted CMV clonotypes gave the most frequent clonotype in two of eight donors. Cumulated frequencies of public TCR beta families served to identify carriers of CMV plus the relevant HLA.

The specimen comprised cultured PBMCs, sampled from culture after CMV antigen stimulation. This receptor was obtained from a human donor in good health (CMV status not recorded). Some clones in this sample may be carry-over from other donors' samples. V and J are TRBV5-4 and TRBJ2-3; TRBD2 might be the D (6 bases). Here the CDR3 reads CASSLRSSGPTDTQYF. CDR3 nucleotides: TGTGCCAGCAGCTTGCGTAGTAGCGGTCCCACAGATACGCAGTATTTT.